What follows describes a single T cell receptor beta chain. There is no known antigen for this receptor. Base qualities were left out, and no much larger clone turns up one base away. This sample stems from a study of T-cell reconstitution after alpha-beta-depleted transplantation in children (TCRdb year 2016). Regarding the research as a whole: Using TCR repertoire profiling, the study followed T-cell immune reconstitution in a quantitative way in children after TCRalphabeta/CD19-depleted allogeneic hematopoietic cell transplantation.

Reading from cysteine to phenylalanine, the CDR3 counts 13 amino acids. Here the CDR3 DNA is all that survives: 39 bases in frame from base 1. Relative to germline, V is 2 bases shorter and J is 3 bases shorter, with 6 bases between their ends. CDR1 and CDR2 are read off the germline V gene as SGHAT and FQNNGV. Libraries were constructed by PCR. The sequencer listed for this sample is Illumina HiSeq 2500. To normalize quantification of the TCRbeta repertoire, the TCR libraries were built with molecular barcoding that relied on unique molecular identifiers. TCRdb itself trimmed the public reads at Q25 with fastp, ran MiXCR and retained productive beta chains. Identical CDR3 protein sequences are pooled into one entry, listed with their most common genes and DNA. In all, the sample holds about a million distinct CDR3 sequences, and less than 30% of those were seen once. The ten largest make up approximately 30% of the sample.

Broader findings and caveats from the paper: Apparently early alphabetaT-cell count recovery about two months after transplant reportedly relied on only several hundred rapidly expanded clones derived from non-depleted graft cells. The high TCRbeta diversity at day 60 in some patients was ascribed to recipient T cells and intrathymic progenitors that had survived conditioning. Hyperexpanded clone frequencies declined over subsequent months; after one year, T-cell counts and TCRbeta diversity were mostly attributed to newly produced T cells.

The meaning of the sample's treatment or condition label: allogeneic hematopoietic cell transplantation with graft depleted of TCRalphabeta T cells and CD19 B cells. The transplant recipients were children given TCRalphabeta/CD19-depleted allogeneic hematopoietic cell grafts. The material was PBMCs, mostly from graft donor cells, obtained 360 days after TCRalphabeta/CD19-depleted stem cell transplant. The source of this sequence is a boy under two years old who had a stem cell transplant for SCID, so the T cells may come from the graft donor. The sequence joins TRBV11-2 to TRBJ2-3; the D gene cannot be resolved reliably. The bases read TGTGCCAGCAGCTTATCAAATACAGATACGCAGTATTTT. The resulting protein is CASSLSNTDTQYF.